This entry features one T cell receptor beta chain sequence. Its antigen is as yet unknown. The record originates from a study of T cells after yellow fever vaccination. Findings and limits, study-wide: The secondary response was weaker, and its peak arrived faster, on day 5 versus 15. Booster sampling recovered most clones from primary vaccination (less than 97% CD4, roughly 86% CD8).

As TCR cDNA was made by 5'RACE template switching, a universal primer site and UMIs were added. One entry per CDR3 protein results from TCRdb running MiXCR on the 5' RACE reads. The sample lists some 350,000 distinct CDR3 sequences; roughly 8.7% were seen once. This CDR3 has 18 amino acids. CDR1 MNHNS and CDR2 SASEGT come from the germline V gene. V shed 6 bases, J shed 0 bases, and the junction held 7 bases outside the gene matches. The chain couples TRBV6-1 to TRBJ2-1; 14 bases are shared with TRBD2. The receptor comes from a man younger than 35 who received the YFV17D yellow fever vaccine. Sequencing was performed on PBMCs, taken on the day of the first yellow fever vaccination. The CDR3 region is CASRPGLAGVSSYNEQFF. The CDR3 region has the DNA TGTGCCAGCAGGCCGGGACTAGCGGGGGTAAGCTCCTACAATGAGCAGTTCTTC.